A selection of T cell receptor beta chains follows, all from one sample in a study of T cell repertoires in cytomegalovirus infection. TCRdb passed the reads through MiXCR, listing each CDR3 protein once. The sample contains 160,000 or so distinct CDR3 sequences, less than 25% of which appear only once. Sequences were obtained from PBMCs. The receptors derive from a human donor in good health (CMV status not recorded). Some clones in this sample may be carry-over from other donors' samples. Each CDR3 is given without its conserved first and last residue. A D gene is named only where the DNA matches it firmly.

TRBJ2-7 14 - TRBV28 ASSFPPGPGSYEQY
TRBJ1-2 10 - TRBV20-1 SAEDNVYGYT
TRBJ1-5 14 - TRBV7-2 ASSLIRQASNQPQH
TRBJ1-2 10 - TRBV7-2 ASSSRTLLIT
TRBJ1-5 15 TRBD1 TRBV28 ASRTRRGRNSNQPQH
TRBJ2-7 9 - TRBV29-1 SVPGIYEQY
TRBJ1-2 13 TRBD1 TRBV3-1 ASSHTGGAIYGYT
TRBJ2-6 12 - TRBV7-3 ASSAATGANVLT
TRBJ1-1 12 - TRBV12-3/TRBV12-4 ASSWDNSNTEAF
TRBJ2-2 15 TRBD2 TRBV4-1 ASSQVTLGGINGELF
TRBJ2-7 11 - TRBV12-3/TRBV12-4 ASSPTGTYEQY
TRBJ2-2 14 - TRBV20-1 SASRPGLDVTGELF
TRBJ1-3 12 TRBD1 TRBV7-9 ATRDRGPGNTIY
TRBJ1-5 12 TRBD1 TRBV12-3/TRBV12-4 ASSPGQGDQPQH
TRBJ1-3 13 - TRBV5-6 ASSFVTSSGNTIY
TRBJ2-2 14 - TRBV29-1 SVEEVSEWGTGELF
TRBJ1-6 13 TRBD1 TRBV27 ASSRLDRDNSPLH
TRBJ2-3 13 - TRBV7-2 ASSRQDFHTDTQY
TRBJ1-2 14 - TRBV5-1 ASSLASLGGNYGYT
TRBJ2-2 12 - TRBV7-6 ASSPGSNTGELF
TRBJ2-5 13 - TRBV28 ASSGTGTPSETQY
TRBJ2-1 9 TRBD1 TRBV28 ASVGGYEQF
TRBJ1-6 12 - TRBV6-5 ASSLISYNSPLH
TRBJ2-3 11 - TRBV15 ATGFSSTDTQY
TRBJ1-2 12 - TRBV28 ASSLGATEDGYT
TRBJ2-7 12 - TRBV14 ASSQDQEGYEQY
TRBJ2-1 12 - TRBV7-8 ASSLVALGYEQF
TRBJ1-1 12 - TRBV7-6 ASSDLRGNTEAF
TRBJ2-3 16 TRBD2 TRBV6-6 ASSTGLAGGPGTDTQY
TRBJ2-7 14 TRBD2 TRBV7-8 ASSPSRVASGRVQY
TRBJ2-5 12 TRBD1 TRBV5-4 ASLKTGKEETQY
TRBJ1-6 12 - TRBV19 ASSIGEASSPLH
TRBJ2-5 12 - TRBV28 ASSSLRGEETQY
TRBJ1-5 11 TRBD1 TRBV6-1 ASTGQGGQPQH
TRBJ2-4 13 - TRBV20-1 SARDPRDFKNIQY
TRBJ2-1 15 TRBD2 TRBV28 ASRGTSGITPYNEQF
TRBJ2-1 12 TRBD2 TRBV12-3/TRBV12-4 ASSFGTSGGEQF
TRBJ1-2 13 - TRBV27 ASTLREGSSYGYT
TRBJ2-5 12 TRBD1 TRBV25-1 ASTRQGWGETQY
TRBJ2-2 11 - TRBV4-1 ASSQENPGELF
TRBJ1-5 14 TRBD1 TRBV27 ASSFGTGALNQPQH
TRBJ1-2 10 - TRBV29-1 SVEEEGDGYT
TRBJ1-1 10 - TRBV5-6 ASSHEAGEAF
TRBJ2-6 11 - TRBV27 ASSLFSANVLT
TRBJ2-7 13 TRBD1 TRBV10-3 AIRGDRGSSYEQY
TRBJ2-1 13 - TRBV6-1 ASSVGGTLYNEQF
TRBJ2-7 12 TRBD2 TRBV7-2 ASSKAGTSYEQY
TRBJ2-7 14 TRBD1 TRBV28 ASSWTGQGLMYEQY
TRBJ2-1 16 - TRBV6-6 ASSYSAPSEGGQNEQF
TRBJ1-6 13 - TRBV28 ASSLPHTEGSPLH
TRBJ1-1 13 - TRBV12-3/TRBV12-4 ASSREGGGGTEAF
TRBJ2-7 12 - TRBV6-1 ASSGDPNSYEQY
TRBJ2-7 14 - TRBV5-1 ASSFQTGLSSYEQY
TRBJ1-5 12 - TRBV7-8 ASCLRTSNQPQH
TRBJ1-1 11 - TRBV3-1 ASSYRENTEAF